These 21 T cell receptor beta chains originate from one sample sequenced in a study of T cell responses to AZD1222 COVID-19 vaccine. The assay was immunoSEQ multiplex PCR, and TCRdb's table has in-frame clones only and misses some. This sample has 85,000 to 100,000 clones, with more than 75% found just once. The sequenced sample was peripheral blood, obtained on day 0 of AZD1222 vaccination. These TCRs come from an adult in good health.

This rearrangement joins TRBV12-3 or TRBV12-4 to TRBJ1-2, with a weak D call TRBD1 (5 bases). The CDR3 spans 13 residues. With 5 bases removed from V and 2 bases from J, the gap between germline ends came to 9 bases. The CDR3 nucleotides are TGTGCCAGCAGTCGCAGGGACAACTATGGCTACACCTTC. This encodes CASSRRDNYGYTF.

The chain links TRBV19 to TRBJ2-5; 8 positions agree with TRBD1. The CDR3 loop spans 15 amino acids. Trimming took 9 bases from V and 4 from J; bases not matched to a gene: 13. CDR1 and CDR2 (germline): LNHDA, SQIVND (reference sequence). DNA of the CDR3: TGTGCCAGCCGAAGGGCAGGGGGCGGAGGAGAGACCCAGTACTTC. Translation: CASRRAGGGGETQYF. Complete variable domain (other parts from reference TRBV19 and TRBJ2-5): DGGITQSPKYLFRKEGQNVTLSCEQNLNHDAMYWYRQDPGQGLRLIYYSQIVNDFQKGDIAEGYSVSREKKESFPLTVTSAQKNPTAFYLCASRRAGGGGETQYFGPGTRLLVL.

The J gene is TRBJ1-5, the V gene TRBV5-1; D might be TRBD1 (5 bases). Germline CDR1 is SGHRS and CDR2 is YFSETQ. V lost 4 bases, J lost 3 bases, and 14 bases lay in between. The CDR3 extends over 15 amino acids. CDR3 nucleotide sequence: TGCGCCAGCAGCGTAGACAGCCCTGACAATCAGCCCCAGCATTTT. Amino acid sequence: CASSVDSPDNQPQHF.

This clone was observed a handful of times. The chain has TRBV5-4 and TRBJ2-2; D is possibly TRBD1 (6 bases). Trimming stripped 2 bases from V and 1 base from J, with 6 bases between. Germline V CDR1 and CDR2: SGHNT, YYREEE (reference sequence). The CDR3 covers 14 residues. The CDR3 bases are TGTGCCAGCAGCTTAGGGGGGAACACCGGGGAGCTGTTTTTT. It encodes CASSLGGNTGELFF.

The genes are TRBV14 and TRBJ1-1; perhaps TRBD1 as D (5 bases). This CDR3 comprises 15 residues. CDR1 is SGHDN and CDR2 is FVKESK in the germline V gene. V was trimmed by 1 base and J by 2 bases, leaving 11 bases between them. CDR3 residues: CASSQGRAGNTEAFF. The CDR3 DNA reads as TGTGCCAGCAGCCAAGGCAGGGCAGGAAACACTGAAGCTTTCTTT.

This clone has more than one count but fewer than ten. V and J are TRBV5-4 and TRBJ2-3; TRBD2 is a possible D gene (5 bases). The V gene's germline CDR1 is SGHNT and CDR2 YYREEE (reference sequence). The CDR3 loop spans 15 amino acids. The V and J ends lost 2 bases and 0 bases respectively, with 10 bases between them. CDR3 nucleotides: TGTGCCAGCAGCTTATGGGGAGTAAGCACAGATACGCAGTATTTT. This gives the protein CASSLWGVSTDTQYF. Filled out from reference TRBV5-4 and TRBJ2-3, the complete variable domain reads ETGVTQSPTHLIKTRGQQVTLRCSSQSGHNTVSWYQQALGQGPQFIFQYYREEENGRGNFPPRFSGLQFPNYSSELNVNALELDDSALYLCASSLWGVSTDTQYFGPGTRLTVL.

This rearrangement joins TRBV10-3 to TRBJ2-1; 8 bases align to TRBD1. Germline V gene data show CDR1 as ENHRY and CDR2 as SYGVKD. J lost 8 bases, V lost 6 bases, and 3 bases had no gene match. The CDR3 contains 12 residues. CDR3 amino acids: CAIRETGDEQFF. The CDR3 DNA reads TGTGCCATCAGGGAGACAGGGGATGAGCAGTTCTTC.

The chain carries TRBV19 and TRBJ1-1, with a weak D call TRBD1 (5 bases). Trimming took off 4 bases at V and 5 bases at J, with 17 bases between the two ends. The CDR3 runs 15 residues. The germline gives CDR1 LNHDA, CDR2 SQIVND (reference sequence). The CDR3 spells CASSTSGLMSTEAFF. The DNA for the CDR3 is TGTGCCAGTAGTACGTCGGGACTTATGAGTACTGAAGCTTTCTTT.

The rearrangement joins TRBV15 to TRBJ1-1, with D tentatively TRBD1 (5 bases). V gave up 3 bases and J gave up 9 bases, with 17 bases separating them. This CDR3 region has 14 residues. The germline V gene has CDR1 LNHNV and CDR2 YYDKDF (reference sequence). This chain's CDR3 is CATSRSGPPEKAFF. The CDR3 nucleotides are TGTGCCACCAGCAGGTCAGGGCCGCCTGAGAAAGCTTTCTTT.

This chain connects TRBV30 to TRBJ1-2, with D uncertain. Per the germline V gene, CDR1 is GTSNPN and CDR2 is SVGIG (reference sequence). CDR3 length: 13 residues. V gave up 0 bases and J gave up 7 bases, with 12 bases separating them. CDR3 nucleotide sequence: TGTGCCTGGAGTGTACGTCAAAGTAGTGGCTACACCTTC. Encoded protein: CAWSVRQSSGYTF.

The genes are TRBV5-1 and TRBJ2-2; D not certain. The CDR3 loop spans 16 amino acids. With 0 bases removed from V and 1 base from J, the gap between germline ends came to 10 bases. CDR1 SGHRS and CDR2 YFSETQ come from the germline V gene. CDR3 DNA: TGCGCCAGCAGCTTGGCCGGCGTCCAGAACACCGGGGAGCTGTTTTTT. Encoded protein: CASSLAGVQNTGELFF.

The chain couples TRBV9 to TRBJ2-1, with 14 nucleotides matching TRBD2. From germline, CDR1 is SGDLS and CDR2 YYNGEE. V lost 7 bases, J lost 10 bases, and 7 bases stayed unmatched. The CDR3 extends over 14 amino acids. The CDR3 nucleotides read TGTGCCAGCGCCCGACTAGCGGGGGGGTTAGAGCAGTTCTTC. Protein product: CASARLAGGLEQFF.

The V call is TRBV6-5, the J call TRBJ2-5, with TRBD1 matching 7 bases. CDR3 length equals 14 residues. V lost 7 bases and J lost 3; bases outside the gene matches: 8. The germline gives CDR1 MNHEY, CDR2 SVGAGI. CDR3 nucleotide sequence: TGTGCCAGCATCCCACCCGGACAGGAAGAGACCCAGTACTTC. Translated, it gives CASIPPGQEETQYF.

The V and J genes are TRBV29-1 and TRBJ1-5, with unresolved D. The CDR3 contains 14 residues. The V and J ends lost 6 bases and 0 bases respectively, with 12 bases between them. The V gene's germline CDR1 is SQVTM and CDR2 ANQGSEA. CDR3 nucleotide sequence: TGCAGCGTCAAGTTGCTGGATAGCAATCAGCCCCAGCATTTT. Translated: CSVKLLDSNQPQHF.

The rearrangement joins TRBV3-1 (or the pseudogene TRBV3-2) to TRBJ1-2; TRBD1 might be the D (6 bases). V lost 1 base, J lost 8 bases, and 17 bases lay in between. In germline, CDR1 is LGHDT, CDR2 YNNKEL (reference sequence). This CDR3 region has 15 residues. The CDR3 reads CASSQGAGERGGYTF. The CDR3 region has the DNA TGTGCCAGCAGCCAAGGAGCAGGGGAGAGAGGAGGCTACACCTTC.

There are a few counts of this clone. The chain links TRBV12-3 or TRBV12-4 to TRBJ2-7, with D perhaps TRBD2 (5 bases). CDR3 size: 12 residues. Trimming stripped 6 bases from V and 6 bases from J, with 12 bases between. CDR3 sequence: CASSPREGEQYF. Here the CDR3 DNA reads TGTGCCAGCAGCCCCAGAGAGGGCGAGCAGTACTTC.

The chain uses TRBV6-1 and TRBJ1-2; 7 bases map to TRBD1. The germline V gene has CDR1 MNHNS and CDR2 SASEGT. The CDR3 has 13 amino acids. Unmatched junction bases numbered 4, after V lost 1 base and J lost 8 bases. The CDR3 DNA reads as TGTGCCAGCAGTGAAGGCCGCAGGGGGGGCTACACCTTC. It yields the protein CASSEGRRGGYTF.

The gene calls are TRBV7-2 and TRBJ2-7; D ambiguous. Looked up from germline, CDR1 is SGHTA and CDR2 is FQGNSA. CDR3 length: 12 amino acids. The ends were cut back, 5 bases at V and 2 bases at J, with 7 bases in the middle. The CDR3 loop reads CASSPNTYEQYF. The CDR3 region has the DNA TGTGCCAGCAGCCCAAACACCTACGAGCAGTACTTC. Full variable domain (rest looked up from reference TRBV7-2 and TRBJ2-7): GAGVSQSPSNKVTEKGKDVELRCDPISGHTALYWYRQSLGQGLEFLIYFQGNSAPDKSGLPSDRFSAERTGGSVSTLTIQRTQQEDSAVYLCASSPNTYEQYFGPGTRLTVT.

The chain couples TRBV29-1 to TRBJ1-1, with 8 bases that match TRBD1. Trimming cost V 4 bases and J 1 base; bases outside gene matches: 5. This CDR3 is 14 amino acids long. The V gene's germline CDR1 is SQVTM and CDR2 ANQGSEA. The CDR3 loop reads CSVVAGGANTEAFF. CDR3 DNA sequence: TGCAGCGTTGTGGCAGGGGGCGCGAACACTGAAGCTTTCTTT. Complete variable domain (other parts from reference TRBV29-1 and TRBJ1-1): SAVISQKPSRDICQRGTSLTIQCQVDSQVTMMFWYRQQPGQSLTLIATANQGSEATYESGFVIDKFPISRPNLTFSTLTVSNMSPEDSSIYLCSVVAGGANTEAFFGQGTRLTVV.

The chain has TRBV9 and TRBJ2-1; 11 nucleotides align to TRBD2. The CDR3 is made up of 17 amino acids. CDR1 is SGDLS, CDR2 YYNGEE, per germline. The trim removed 3 bases at V and 4 bases at J, leaving 9 bases unmatched. This CDR3 is CASSAEAGTSGYNEQFF. In nucleotides, the CDR3 is TGTGCCAGCAGCGCGGAAGCCGGGACTAGCGGATACAATGAGCAGTTCTTC.

A single count supports this clone. The J gene is TRBJ1-6, the V gene TRBV16; D not resolved. The germline CDR1 and CDR2 sequences are KGHSY and FQNENV. The CDR3 is 13 residues long. The ends were cut back, 1 base at V and 9 bases at J, with 7 bases in the middle. The CDR3 reads CASSQLSGSPLHF. CDR3 sequence (DNA): TGTGCCAGCAGCCAATTATCGGGTTCACCCCTCCACTTT.